One and the same sample provided the 31 T cell receptor beta chains below, sequenced in a study of technical replicates of blood from a few donors. Assay: immunoSEQ multiplex PCR; the TCRdb copy retains only in-frame clones and omits some. The data hold 30,000 to 40,000 clones, with about 92% observed a single time. The sample was PBMCs. The receptors originated from a human donor in good health. Some clones in this sample may be carry-over from other donors' samples.

The genes are TRBV9 and TRBJ1-3; D not resolved. This CDR3 has 13 residues. CDR1 and CDR2 from the germline V gene are SGDLS and YYNGEE. V lost 3 bases and J lost 0, with 4 bases in between. The CDR3 region has the DNA TGTGCCAGCAGCGCCAACTCTGGAAACACCATATATTTT. This translates into CASSANSGNTIYF. The full variable domain, its missing parts supplied by reference TRBV9 and TRBJ1-3, is DSGVTQTPKHLITATGQRVTLRCSPRSGDLSVYWYQQSLDQGLQFLIQYYNGEERAKGNILERFSAQQFPDLHSELNLSSLELGDSALYFCASSANSGNTIYFGEGSWLTVV.

The chain couples TRBV11-2 to TRBJ1-1, with D tentatively TRBD1 (5 bases). The V end was cut by 5 bases, the J end by 5 bases, with 12 bases between. The CDR3 runs to 13 residues. Germline V gene sequence: CDR1 SGHAT, CDR2 FQNNGV. CDR3 amino acids: CASSPWGGTEAFF. In DNA, the CDR3 is TGTGCCAGCAGCCCATGGGGGGGGACTGAAGCTTTCTTT. The full variable domain, in which reference TRBV11-2 and TRBJ1-1 provide the parts outside the CDR3, is EAGVAQSPRYKIIEKRQSVAFWCNPISGHATLYWYQQILGQGPKLLIQFQNNGVVDDSQLPKDRFSAERLKGVDSTLKIQPAKLEDSAVYLCASSPWGGTEAFFGQGTRLTVV.

This chain uses TRBV14 with TRBJ2-1, with 12 bases matching TRBD2. Unmatched junction bases numbered 5, after V lost 4 bases and J lost 7 bases. This CDR3 contains 15 residues. Looked up from germline, CDR1 is SGHDN and CDR2 is FVKESK. This CDR3 is CASSPWTSGKNEQFF. The CDR3 DNA reads TGTGCCAGCAGCCCCTGGACTAGCGGGAAGAATGAGCAGTTCTTC.

This rearrangement joins TRBV12-5 to TRBJ1-5, with D possibly TRBD1 on 5 matching bases. V gave up 6 bases and J gave up 0 bases, with 18 bases separating them. Germline V gene lookup returns CDR1 LGHNT and CDR2 FRNRAP. CDR3 length: 17 residues. CDR3 in DNA: TGTGCTAGTGGCCAGATAGACAGTTACTATAGCAATCAGCCCCAGCATTTT. Translating it yields CASGQIDSYYSNQPQHF.

The chain carries TRBV13 and TRBJ1-5; D is undetermined. The CDR3 length is 15 residues. V shed 1 base and J shed 0 bases, with 7 bases lying between them. Germline V gene sequence: CDR1 PRHDT, CDR2 FYEKMQ (reference sequence). This chain's CDR3 is CASSLEQDSNQPQHF. The DNA for the CDR3 is TGTGCCAGCAGCTTAGAACAAGATAGCAATCAGCCCCAGCATTTT.

This chain uses TRBV7-7 with TRBJ1-1; TRBD1 is a possible D gene (6 bases). Germline CDR1 and CDR2: SSHAT and FNYEAQ (reference sequence). The CDR3 runs to 13 residues. V lost 5 bases and J 3 bases, leaving 10 bases between the germline ends. The CDR3 region has the DNA TGTGCCAGCAGCGTGGGGGCGGACACTGAAGCTTTCTTT. Amino acids: CASSVGADTEAFF.

This clone is labeled medium-sized. Within the sample, other DNA sequences also encode this same CDR3. The chain couples TRBV5-1 to TRBJ2-1; TRBD2 matches 8 bases. V lost 2 bases and J lost 4; bases outside the gene matches: 2. Germline V gene sequence: CDR1 SGHRS, CDR2 YFSETQ. The CDR3 has 14 residues. CDR3 bases: TGCGCCAGCAGCTTTAGCGGGGCATACAATGAGCAGTTCTTC. This sequence encodes CASSFSGAYNEQFF.

This chain connects TRBV6-5 to TRBJ2-7; D gene uncertain. Trimming cost V 2 bases and J 5 bases, with 19 bases left between them. Germline assignment: CDR1 MNHEY and CDR2 SVGAGI. CDR3 size: 16 residues. The CDR3 loop is CASSYSLASLSHEQYF. In nucleotides, the CDR3 is TGTGCCAGCAGTTACAGTTTGGCTAGTCTTTCCCACGAGCAGTACTTC.

Comments on this clone: The same CDR3 also results from other DNA sequences found in this sample. This chain joins TRBV4-2 and TRBJ2-3, with TRBD2 matching 9 bases. From germline, CDR1 is LGHNA and CDR2 YNFKEQ. This CDR3 is built from 16 residues. Trimming cost V 0 bases and J 1 base; bases outside gene matches: 2. The CDR3: CASSQEVAGGTDTQYF. The CDR3 bases are TGTGCCAGCAGCCAAGAAGTAGCGGGAGGCACAGATACGCAGTATTTT.

This clone is medium-sized (0.01 to 0.1%) by share. The chain joins TRBV6-5 to TRBJ1-2, with 8 bases aligning to TRBD1. Germline V gene lookup returns CDR1 MNHEY and CDR2 SVGAGI. This CDR3 is built from 14 residues. V trimming: 5 bases; J trimming: 6 bases; junction bases outside the gene matches: 8. The CDR3 loop reads CASSPQYRGNGYTF. The CDR3 coding sequence is TGTGCCAGCAGTCCACAGTACAGGGGGAATGGCTACACCTTC.

In this sample, this clone turned up a few times. V usage is TRBV6-5 and J usage is TRBJ1-2; D uncertain. Germline V lookup: CDR1 MNHEY, CDR2 SVGAGI. The germline V and J ends were trimmed by 7 bases and 7 bases, with 13 bases remaining between them. The length of the CDR3 is 12 residues. The CDR3 region has the DNA TGTGCCAGCACGCAGCGTACGGGTGGCTACACCTTC. Protein sequence: CASTQRTGGYTF.

CDR3: CASKQTSGSWDTQYF. CDR3 bases: TGTGCCAGCAAGCAGACTAGCGGGAGTTGGGATACGCAGTATTTT. The chain carries TRBV6-5 and TRBJ2-3; 12 positions agree with TRBD2. Germline values: CDR1 MNHEY, CDR2 SVGAGI. V lost 7 bases, J lost 6 bases, and 8 bases stayed unmatched. The CDR3 has 15 residues.

The chain recombines TRBV7-3 with TRBJ2-7; 7 nucleotides match TRBD2. V lost 3 bases and J lost 4; bases outside the gene matches: 6. The CDR3 spans 14 residues. The V gene's germline CDR1 is SGHTA and CDR2 FQGTGA. This CDR3 is CASSLASGQYEQYF. The CDR3 DNA is TGTGCCAGCAGCTTGGCTAGCGGCCAATACGAGCAGTACTTC.

This clone was counted once. This chain links TRBV28 with TRBJ1-2; D is perhaps TRBD1 (5 bases). V was clipped by 5 bases and J by 8 bases, with 21 bases between them. The germline gives CDR1 MDHEN, CDR2 SYDVKM. This CDR3 is built from 15 residues. The CDR3, as DNA: TGTGCCAGCAGTCCTGGGGGGGGAACCGTTACCGGCTACACCTTC. As protein: CASSPGGGTVTGYTF.

V and J are TRBV5-5 and TRBJ2-7; 7 nucleotides line up with TRBD1. This CDR3 spans 14 amino acids. Germline CDR1 SGHKS, CDR2 YYEKEE (reference sequence). J was trimmed by 5 bases and V by 7 bases; bases with no gene match: 12. This CDR3 is CASSRGGQDHEQYF. For the CDR3, the DNA is TGTGCCAGCTCTAGGGGCGGACAGGACCACGAGCAGTACTTC.

This CDR3 reads CASSLQSETLEQYF. CDR3 in DNA: TGTGCCAGCAGTCTCCAGTCCGAAACCCTCGAGCAGTACTTC. V usage is TRBV6-1 and J usage is TRBJ2-7; D ambiguous. V lost 5 bases and J lost 6, with 17 bases in between. The length of the CDR3 is 14 residues. Germline V gene lookup returns CDR1 MNHNS and CDR2 SASEGT.

The sample holds a few counts of this clone. The V and J genes are TRBV6-5 and TRBJ2-2; weak D call: TRBD1 (6 bases). Germline lookup yields CDR1 MNHEY and CDR2 SVGAGI. V shed 5 bases and J shed 6 bases, with 16 bases lying between them. The CDR3 sequence is 15 residues long. In DNA, the CDR3 is TGTGCCAGCAGTCACCCGGATCAGGGGTCCGGGGAGCTGTTTTTT. Its translation: CASSHPDQGSGELFF.

The chain recombines TRBV11-2 with TRBJ2-1; maybe TRBD1 (6 bases). V lost 5 bases and J 9 bases, leaving 17 bases between the germline ends. This CDR3 contains 14 residues. Germline assignment: CDR1 SGHAT and CDR2 FQNNGV. CDR3 loop: CASSPTGGRGEQFF. Here the CDR3 DNA reads TGTGCCAGCAGCCCGACAGGAGGACGGGGTGAGCAGTTCTTC.

The chain is built from TRBV6-1 and TRBJ2-7; 7 bases are a match to TRBD2. The CDR3 loop spans 14 amino acids. Germline V gene lookup returns CDR1 MNHNS and CDR2 SASEGT. V lost 4 bases and J lost 6; bases outside the gene matches: 9. The CDR3 is CASSAGTTRGEQYF. Here the CDR3 DNA reads TGTGCCAGCAGTGCCGGGACTACCCGAGGCGAGCAGTACTTC.

J is TRBJ2-1 and V is TRBV2; 8 positions agree with TRBD1. V was pared by 5 bases and J by 6 bases, with 12 bases of the junction left unmatched. The CDR3 spans 16 residues. Germline values: CDR1 SNHLY, CDR2 FYNNEI. CDR3 coding DNA: TGTGCCAGCAGTAGACGACAGGGGCAACAAAGCAATGAGCAGTTCTTC. It translates to CASSRRQGQQSNEQFF.

This clone was recorded only once. The chain combines TRBV30 with TRBJ1-6; D remains ambiguous. Trimming took 3 bases from V and 10 from J, leaving 10 bases between them. The CDR3 runs 12 residues. Germline V gene data show CDR1 as GTSNPN and CDR2 as SVGIG (reference sequence). In nucleotides, the CDR3 is TGTGCCTGGAGCCCCCAGGTCTCACCCCTCCACTTT. Translated: CAWSPQVSPLHF.

This clone was picked up one time. This sequence joins TRBV5-4 and TRBJ1-2; D perhaps matches TRBD1 (6 bases). This CDR3 spans 14 amino acids. CDR1 is SGHNT and CDR2 is YYREEE in the germline V gene (reference sequence). V lost 5 bases to trimming and J lost 8 bases, with 19 bases between them. Here the CDR3 DNA reads TGTGCCAGCAGTATACCATTGGGGGCGGAGGGCTACACCTTC. Its protein is CASSIPLGAEGYTF. Looking up the rest from reference TRBV5-4 and TRBJ1-2 gives the full variable domain: ETGVTQSPTHLIKTRGQQVTLRCSSQSGHNTVSWYQQALGQGPQFIFQYYREEENGRGNFPPRFSGLQFPNYSSELNVNALELDDSALYLCASSIPLGAEGYTFGSGTRLTVV.

The rearrangement joins TRBV10-3 to TRBJ1-1, with D uncertain. Per germline, CDR1 ENHRY and CDR2 SYGVKD. CDR3 length: 15 amino acids. The V end was cut by 4 bases, the J end by 6 bases, with 18 bases between. The CDR3 DNA is TGTGCCATCAGTGGTATCTCGGGTGCGGGCTCTGAAGCTTTCTTT. Its protein product is CAISGISGAGSEAFF.

This rearrangement joins TRBV6-5 to TRBJ2-7; D possibly corresponds to TRBD2 (6 bases). The CDR3 is 14 amino acids. Trimming shortened V by 8 bases and J by 7 bases, and 21 bases separated the two germline ends. The germline gives CDR1 MNHEY, CDR2 SVGAGI. The CDR3 region is CASGRDFTSGEQYF. CDR3 coding DNA: TGTGCCAGCGGCCGGGACTTCACATCGGGGGAGCAGTACTTC.

This rearrangement joins TRBV27 to TRBJ2-7; 7 bases fit TRBD2. V trimming: 2 bases; J trimming: 5 bases; junction bases outside the gene matches: 15. The CDR3 loop spans 17 amino acids. Germline CDR1 MNHEY, CDR2 SMNVEV (reference sequence). The CDR3 bases are TGTGCCAGCAGTTTAACGAGGGCTGGGGCGGGAGTTAACGAGCAGTACTTC. Translating gives CASSLTRAGAGVNEQYF.

The rearrangement joins TRBV4-3 to TRBJ1-3; perhaps TRBD1 as D (5 bases). V dropped 0 bases and J dropped 4 bases, with 10 bases sitting between them. Germline V gene sequence: CDR1 LGHNA, CDR2 YSLEER. There are 15 residues in the CDR3. The DNA for the CDR3 is TGCGCCAGCAGCCAAGAGGAGGGGACGGGAAACACCATATATTTT. As protein: CASSQEEGTGNTIYF.

This rearrangement joins TRBV2 to TRBJ1-1, with D maybe TRBD1 (6 bases). V was cut by 5 bases and J by 7 bases, with 11 bases left in between. The germline V gene has CDR1 SNHLY and CDR2 FYNNEI. The CDR3 totals 12 residues. Here the CDR3 DNA reads TGTGCCAGCAGTTGGGACATGGGTGAAGCTTTCTTT. It codes for CASSWDMGEAFF.

The chain joins TRBV9 to TRBJ2-1, with D possibly being TRBD1 (5 bases). CDR3 length: 13 amino acids. V was pared by 3 bases and J by 4 bases, with 8 bases between. CDR1 and CDR2 from the germline V gene are SGDLS and YYNGEE. The CDR3 DNA sequence: TGTGCCAGCAGCGCGGACATATACAATGAGCAGTTCTTC. It specifies CASSADIYNEQFF.

The CDR3 sequence: CATSQSIGTSGRGSYNEQFF. DNA of the CDR3: TGTGCCACCAGTCAGAGTATTGGGACTAGCGGGAGAGGATCCTACAATGAGCAGTTCTTC. This chain joins TRBV15 and TRBJ2-1; 14 bases line up with TRBD2. The germline CDR1 and CDR2 sequences are LNHNV and YYDKDF (reference sequence). The J segment lost 1 base and the V segment lost 6 bases, leaving 14 bases of the junction unmatched. The length of the CDR3 is 20 residues. Together with reference TRBV15 and TRBJ2-1, the CDR3 gives the full variable domain: DAMVIQNPRYQVTQFGKPVTLSCSQTLNHNVMYWYQQKSSQAPKLLFHYYDKDFNNEADTPDNFQSRRPNTSFCFLDIRSPGLGDTAMYLCATSQSIGTSGRGSYNEQFFGPGTRLTVL.

The chain couples TRBV4-1 to TRBJ2-3; 12 nucleotides match TRBD2. CDR1 is MGHRA and CDR2 is YSYEKL in the germline V gene. V lost 4 bases to trimming and J lost 7 bases; unmatched junction nucleotides: 12. The CDR3 totals 17 residues. The CDR3 is CASSPLGLAGPWHTQYF. DNA for the CDR3: TGCGCCAGCAGCCCCCTAGGACTAGCGGGGCCCTGGCATACGCAGTATTTT.

The chain joins TRBV7-9 to TRBJ2-3, with 9 bases identical to TRBD1. The V gene's germline CDR1 is SEHNR and CDR2 FQNEAQ (reference sequence). This CDR3 spans 16 amino acids. V gave up 7 bases and J gave up 9 bases; unmatched junction bases: 17. DNA for the CDR3: TGTGCCAGCACCACGTCGGGACAGGGTTTAATGGGAACGCAGTATTTT. Encoded protein: CASTTSGQGLMGTQYF.